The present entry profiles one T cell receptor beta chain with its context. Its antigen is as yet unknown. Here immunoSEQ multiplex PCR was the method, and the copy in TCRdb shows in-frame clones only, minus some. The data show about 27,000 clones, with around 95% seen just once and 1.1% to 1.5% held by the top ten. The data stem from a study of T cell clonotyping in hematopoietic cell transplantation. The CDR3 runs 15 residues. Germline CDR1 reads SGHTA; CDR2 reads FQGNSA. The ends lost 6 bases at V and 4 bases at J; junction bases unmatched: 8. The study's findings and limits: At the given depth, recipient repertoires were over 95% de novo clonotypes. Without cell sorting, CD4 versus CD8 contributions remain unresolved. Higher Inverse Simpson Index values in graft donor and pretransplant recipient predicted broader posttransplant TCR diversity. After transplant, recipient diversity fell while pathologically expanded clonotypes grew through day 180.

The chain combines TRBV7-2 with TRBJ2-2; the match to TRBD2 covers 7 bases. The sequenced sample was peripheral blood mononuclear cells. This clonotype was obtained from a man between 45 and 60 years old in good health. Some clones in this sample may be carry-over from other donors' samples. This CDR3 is CASSPVGGGTGELFF. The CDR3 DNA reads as TGTGCCAGCAGTCCTGTGGGCGGGGGCACCGGGGAGCTGTTTTTT. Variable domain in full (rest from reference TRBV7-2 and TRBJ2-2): GAGVSQSPSNKVTEKGKDVELRCDPISGHTALYWYRQSLGQGLEFLIYFQGNSAPDKSGLPSDRFSAERTGGSVSTLTIQRTQQEDSAVYLCASSPVGGGTGELFFGEGSRLTVL.